This TCR beta chain was captured by sequencing in a study of T cell repertoires in cytomegalovirus infection. In its sample, this clonotype was seen many times. One entry per CDR3 protein, called by TCRdb with MiXCR from the reads. The data contain 250,000 to 350,000 distinct CDR3 sequences, under 30% of them singletons. This CDR3 contains 16 residues. Germline CDR1 is SGHDT and CDR2 is YYEEEE. The V gene lost 1 base and the J gene lost 0 bases, with 13 bases spanning the gap. The TCR was taken from a human donor in good health (CMV status not recorded). Some clones in this sample may be carry-over from other donors' samples. Input material: PBMCs. J is TRBJ2-5 and V is TRBV5-6; tentatively, D is TRBD2 (5 bases). The CDR3 region is CASSLRSGNNQETQYF. CDR3 DNA: TGTGCCAGCAGCTTGAGGAGCGGAAATAACCAAGAGACCCAGTACTTC.